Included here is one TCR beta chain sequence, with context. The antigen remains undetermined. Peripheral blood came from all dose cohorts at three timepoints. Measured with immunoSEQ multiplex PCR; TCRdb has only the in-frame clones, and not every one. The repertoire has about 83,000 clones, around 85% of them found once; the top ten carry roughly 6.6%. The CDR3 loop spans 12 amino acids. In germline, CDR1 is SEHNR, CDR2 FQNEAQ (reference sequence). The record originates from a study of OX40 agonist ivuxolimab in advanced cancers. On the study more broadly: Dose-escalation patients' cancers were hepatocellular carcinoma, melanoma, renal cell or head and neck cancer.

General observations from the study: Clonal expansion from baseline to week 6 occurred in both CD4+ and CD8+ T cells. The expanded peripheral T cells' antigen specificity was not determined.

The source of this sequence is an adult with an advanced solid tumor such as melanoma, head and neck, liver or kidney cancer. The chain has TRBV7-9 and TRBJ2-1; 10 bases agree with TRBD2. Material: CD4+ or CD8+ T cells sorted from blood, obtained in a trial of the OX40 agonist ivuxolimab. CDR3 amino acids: CLTSGANNEQFF. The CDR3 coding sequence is TGTTTAACTAGCGGGGCCAACAATGAGCAGTTCTTC.